The rows below give T cell receptor beta chains drawn from one sample of a study of blood T cell repertoires in COVID-19. The repertoire was sequenced with immunoSEQ multiplex PCR; TCRdb's copy has only in-frame clones and lacks some. This table holds around 75,000 clones, 79% found once. The sequenced material came from peripheral blood. The receptors come from a woman aged 80 or over with active or convalescent COVID-19. CDR3s include the opening cysteine and the closing phenylalanine or tryptophan. A D gene is named only where the DNA matches it firmly. Size tells how often a clone was seen (once, few, many) or the class of an expanded clone, and some rows leave it out.

j_call clone_size d_call v_call cdr3_aa cdr3_nt
TRBJ2-5 - - TRBV6-1 CASSEGLVLETQYF TGTGCCAGCAGTGAAGGCCTAGTTTTGGAGACCCAGTACTTC
TRBJ1-2 - - TRBV5-1 CASSLGADGYTF TGCGCCAGCAGCTTAGGAGCTGATGGCTACACCTTC
TRBJ2-5 - TRBD1 TRBV2 CARTGPQETQYF TGTGCCAGGACAGGGCCCCAAGAGACCCAGTACTTC
TRBJ1-6 - - TRBV3-1/TRBV3-2 CASSPPTGNSPLHF TGTGCCAGCAGCCCACCAACGGGGAATTCACCCCTCCACTTT
TRBJ2-2 few - TRBV6-6 CASRVATGELFF TGTGCCAGCAGAGTAGCCACCGGGGAGCTGTTTTTT
TRBJ2-7 - - TRBV7-8 CASGDITYEQYF TGTGCCAGCGGGGACATAACCTACGAGCAGTACTTC
TRBJ2-1 few TRBD2 TRBV11-3 CASSSGLAVNNEQFF TGTGCCAGCAGCTCGGGACTAGCGGTAAACAATGAGCAGTTCTTC
TRBJ2-2 - TRBD2 TRBV7-2 CASSYSGTRGGTGELFF TGTGCCAGCAGCTATTCCGGGACTAGAGGCGGCACCGGGGAGCTGTTTTTT
TRBJ2-5 - - TRBV6-6 CASSSYQETQYF TGTGCCAGCAGTTCGTACCAAGAGACCCAGTACTTC
TRBJ1-2 - TRBD1 TRBV11-2 CASSWDSPNYGYTF TGTGCCAGCAGCTGGGACAGTCCTAACTATGGCTACACCTTC
TRBJ1-3 - - TRBV3-1/TRBV3-2 CASSLPHGRGRSGNTIYF TGTGCCAGCAGCCTTCCTCACGGTAGGGGTAGGTCTGGAAACACCATATATTTT
TRBJ1-6 - TRBD1 TRBV5-1 CASSPVAGGNNSPLHF TGCGCCAGCAGCCCGGTGGCAGGGGGCAATAATTCACCCCTCCACTTT
TRBJ2-1 few TRBD2 TRBV7-8 CASGAKRGSSYNEQFF TGTGCCAGCGGGGCGAAGCGGGGTTCCTCCTACAATGAGCAGTTCTTC
TRBJ2-7 - TRBD1 TRBV7-2 CASSFGTGTYEQYF TGTGCCAGCAGCTTTGGGACAGGGACCTACGAGCAGTACTTC
TRBJ2-7 once TRBD2 TRBV19 CASSIALAGGHESYEQYF TGTGCCAGTAGTATAGCCCTAGCGGGGGGTCATGAGTCCTACGAGCAGTACTTC
TRBJ1-5 - - TRBV6-5 CASGRGRNQPQHF TGTGCCAGCGGCAGGGGTCGTAATCAGCCCCAGCATTTT
TRBJ1-5 - - TRBV7-9 CASSFRGAQPQHF TGTGCCAGCAGCTTCCGGGGGGCCCAGCCCCAGCATTTT
TRBJ2-5 few - TRBV7-2 CASRDRPYSEDPQETQYF TGTGCCAGCAGAGACCGTCCCTATAGCGAGGATCCCCAAGAGACCCAGTACTTC
TRBJ1-2 - TRBD1 TRBV28 CAYQRSGGGYTF TGTGCCTACCAGCGGTCAGGGGGCGGCTACACCTTC
TRBJ2-1 once - TRBV6-5 CASSPSVLLYNEQFF TGTGCCAGCAGTCCCTCGGTTCTCCTTTACAATGAGCAGTTCTTC
TRBJ1-2 - - TRBV6-2/TRBV6-3 CASSYVANYGYTF TGTGCCAGCAGTTACGTGGCCAACTATGGCTACACCTTC
TRBJ2-3 once - TRBV18 CASSSGAGADTQYF TGTGCCAGCTCATCGGGAGCGGGTGCAGATACGCAGTATTTT
TRBJ2-7 - - TRBV13 CASSPSPLVPSYEQYF TGTGCCAGCAGCCCATCCCCACTAGTTCCCTCCTACGAGCAGTACTTC
TRBJ2-1 once - TRBV5-1 CASSFSQGPTIYNEQFF TGCGCCAGCAGCTTCTCCCAGGGCCCAACGATTTACAATGAGCAGTTCTTC
TRBJ2-3 - - TRBV9 CASSVAGDFTDTQYF TGTGCCAGCAGCGTAGCGGGAGATTTCACAGATACGCAGTATTTT
TRBJ1-1 - TRBD1 TRBV30 CARDRGAGEAFF TGTGCCCGCGACAGGGGAGCCGGTGAAGCTTTCTTT
TRBJ1-2 once TRBD1 TRBV30 CAWSVDRVNYGYTF TGTGCCTGGAGTGTAGACAGGGTCAACTATGGCTACACCTTC
TRBJ2-3 - TRBD1 TRBV4-1 CASSLVERRTGVETDTQYF TGCGCCAGCAGCCTCGTTGAAAGACGGACAGGGGTTGAAACAGATACGCAGTATTTT
TRBJ2-7 - TRBD1 TRBV5-4 CASGRGTAISYEQYF TGTGCCAGCGGAAGAGGGACAGCGATCTCCTACGAGCAGTACTTC
TRBJ1-5 - - TRBV6-5 CASGGGTGNQPQHF TGTGCCAGCGGGGGAGGGACCGGCAATCAGCCCCAGCATTTT
TRBJ1-1 - TRBD1 TRBV29-1 CSGSGTGYFGTEAFF TGCAGCGGATCCGGGACAGGGTATTTTGGCACTGAAGCTTTCTTT
TRBJ1-1 - - TRBV7-2 CASSLVVGGRGNTEAFF TGTGCCAGCAGCTTAGTCGTCGGGGGGCGCGGAAACACTGAAGCTTTCTTT
TRBJ2-3 - - TRBV3-1/TRBV3-2 CASSQDPGSPDTQYF TGTGCCAGCAGCCAAGACCCGGGGAGTCCAGATACGCAGTATTTT
TRBJ1-2 once - TRBV29-1 CSVDRGLLGGYTF TGCAGCGTTGACAGGGGCCTCTTAGGAGGCTACACCTTC
TRBJ1-2 - - TRBV11-2 CASSPGQWVSIGYTF TGTGCCAGCAGCCCCGGACAGTGGGTCTCGATCGGCTACACCTTC
TRBJ2-1 few - TRBV11-3 CASSSHRGAGKANEQFF TGTGCCAGCAGCTCCCACCGCGGGGCAGGGAAGGCGAATGAGCAGTTCTTC
TRBJ2-3 - - TRBV5-1 CASSLGPGGGTDTQYF TGCGCCAGCAGCTTGGGTCCAGGAGGGGGCACAGATACGCAGTATTTT
TRBJ2-7 - TRBD1 TRBV30 CAWATGSSYEQYF TGTGCCTGGGCGACAGGGAGCTCCTACGAGCAGTACTTC
TRBJ1-2 - - TRBV19 CASSIVGGNGYTF TGTGCCAGTAGTATTGTCGGCGGAAACGGCTACACCTTC
TRBJ2-2 - - TRBV25-1 CASSHLGGTGELFF TGTGCCAGCAGCCACTTAGGGGGCACCGGGGAGCTGTTTTTT
TRBJ2-1 - - TRBV4-1 CASSPRLAENNEQFF TGCGCCAGCAGCCCTCGACTCGCGGAGAACAATGAGCAGTTCTTC
TRBJ2-2 - - TRBV7-2 CASSGEEGVNGELFF TGTGCCAGCAGCGGAGAGGAGGGTGTCAACGGGGAGCTGTTTTTT
TRBJ2-7 - - TRBV28 CASSFQGIVYEQYF TGTGCCAGCAGTTTTCAGGGGATTGTATACGAGCAGTACTTC
TRBJ2-7 - - TRBV4-3 CASSQVGGKVEQYF TGCGCCAGCAGCCAGGTGGGGGGTAAGGTCGAGCAATACTTC
TRBJ2-7 - TRBD2 TRBV12-5 CASGLLAGDSSYEQYF TGTGCTAGTGGTTTGTTAGCGGGGGATTCTTCCTACGAGCAGTACTTC
TRBJ2-7 - - TRBV5-6 CASSSMEFPYEQYF TGTGCCAGCAGCTCCATGGAGTTTCCCTACGAGCAGTACTTC
TRBJ1-4 - - TRBV7-9 CASSLGQNEKLFF TGTGCCAGCAGCTTAGGGCAGAATGAAAAACTGTTTTTT
TRBJ1-5 - - TRBV19 CASSIDFSGAGQPQHF TGTGCCAGTAGTATAGATTTCTCAGGGGCAGGACAGCCCCAGCATTTT
TRBJ2-2 - TRBD1 TRBV5-1 CASSSHYRTGVAGELFF TGCGCCAGCAGCTCTCATTATCGGACAGGGGTTGCCGGGGAGCTGTTTTTT
TRBJ2-3 few - TRBV7-9 CASSSRISTEGGTDTQYF TGTGCCAGCAGCTCCCGAATCTCGACTGAGGGGGGGACAGATACGCAGTATTTT
TRBJ2-7 - - TRBV30 CAWSVQVGTIYEQYF TGTGCCTGGAGTGTACAGGTAGGAACGATATACGAGCAGTACTTC
TRBJ2-7 - TRBD2 TRBV18 CASSPRASGGLRTSREQYF TGTGCCAGCTCACCCAGGGCTAGCGGGGGGCTCAGGACGTCCCGCGAGCAGTACTTC
TRBJ2-2 - TRBD1 TRBV3-1/TRBV3-2 CASSKSDRGGAGELFF TGTGCCAGCAGCAAGTCGGACAGGGGAGGGGCCGGGGAGCTGTTTTTT
TRBJ1-1 few TRBD1 TRBV5-1 CASSGTGVTEAFF TGCGCCAGCAGCGGGACAGGGGTAACTGAAGCTTTCTTT
TRBJ2-1 few TRBD2 TRBV10-3 CAISESGAGLNNEQFF TGTGCCATCAGTGAGTCAGGAGCGGGGCTCAACAATGAGCAGTTCTTC
TRBJ2-3 - - TRBV27 CASSLAGVRGGTPTDTQYF TGTGCCAGCAGTTTAGCGGGAGTACGAGGGGGAACCCCCACAGATACGCAGTATTTT
TRBJ2-7 - TRBD1 TRBV5-1 CASSFALRDRAYEQYF TGCGCCAGCAGCTTCGCGCTCCGGGACAGGGCCTACGAGCAGTACTTC
TRBJ2-7 once - TRBV6-7 CASSYLRNYEQYF TGTGCCAGCAGTTACCTCAGAAACTACGAGCAGTACTTC
TRBJ2-7 - - TRBV6-2/TRBV6-3 CASSYHGTSYEQYF TGTGCCAGCAGTTACCACGGGACTTCCTACGAGCAGTACTTC
TRBJ1-2 - - TRBV28 CASSQAQYLGYTF TGTGCCAGCAGTCAGGCGCAGTACCTTGGCTACACCTTC